This entry is about one T cell receptor beta chain. The data originate from a study of blood T cell repertoires in COVID-19. Study summary: The study drew acute and convalescent COVID-19 samples from the United States, Italy and Spain.

Some clones are missing from TCRdb's copy, which holds only in-frame ones; the method was immunoSEQ multiplex PCR. The sample includes approximately 60,000 clones, 81% of them seen just once. Germline V lookup: CDR1 SGHRS, CDR2 YFSETQ. This CDR3 contains 14 residues. Trimming took off 6 bases at V and 6 bases at J, with 18 bases between the two ends. Input material: peripheral blood. The sequence was collected from an elderly man with acute or convalescent COVID-19. The V call is TRBV5-1, the J call TRBJ1-2; D unclear. The DNA for the CDR3 is TGCGCCAGCAAGTCTGGGGAGCCCGTTAATGGCTACACCTTC. Residues: CASKSGEPVNGYTF.